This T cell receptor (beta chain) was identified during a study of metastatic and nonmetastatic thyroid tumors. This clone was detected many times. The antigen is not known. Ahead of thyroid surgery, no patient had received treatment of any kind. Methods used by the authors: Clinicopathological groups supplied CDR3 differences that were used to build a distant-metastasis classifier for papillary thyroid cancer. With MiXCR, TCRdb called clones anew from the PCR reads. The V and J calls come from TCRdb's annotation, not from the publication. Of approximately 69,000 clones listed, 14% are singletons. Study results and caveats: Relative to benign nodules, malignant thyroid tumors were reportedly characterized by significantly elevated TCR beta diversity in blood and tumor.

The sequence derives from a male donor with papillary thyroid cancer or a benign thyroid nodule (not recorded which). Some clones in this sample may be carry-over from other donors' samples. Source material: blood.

CDR3 bases: TGCGCCAGCAGTGAGCCGGGACTAGAAGGTCCCGAGCAGTACTTC. Protein product: CASSEPGLEGPEQYF. The chain carries TRBV10-2 and TRBJ2-7; TRBD2 agrees at 8 bases. Germline CDR1 and CDR2: WSHSY and SAAADI. Trimming cost V 2 bases and J 6 bases; bases outside gene matches: 9. The CDR3 extends over 15 amino acids.